The entry below gives a single T cell receptor beta chain sequence along with its context. Generated by immunoSEQ multiplex PCR, the TCRdb table keeps only in-frame clones and is missing some. The sample lists 70,000 or so clones; around nine tenths were seen once. CDR3 length: 15 residues. With V trimmed by 4 bases and J by 3 bases, 6 bases remained unmatched. Germline V gene sequence: CDR1 SGHRS, CDR2 YFSETQ. This sample was included in a study of OX40 agonist ivuxolimab in advanced cancers. The sequence derives from an adult with an advanced solid tumor such as melanoma, head and neck, liver or kidney cancer. The sample here was CD4+ or CD8+ T cells sorted from blood, taken in a trial of the OX40 agonist ivuxolimab. The rearrangement uses TRBV5-1 and TRBJ2-7; TRBD1 agrees at 11 bases. CDR3: CASSLSGTGGYEQYF. The CDR3 nucleotides read TGCGCCAGCAGCCTTTCCGGGACAGGGGGCTACGAGCAGTACTTC. The variable domain in full, completed from reference TRBV5-1 and TRBJ2-7, reads KAGVTQTPRYLIKTRGQQVTLSCSPISGHRSVSWYQQTPGQGLQFLFEYFSETQRNKGNFPGRFSGRQFSNSRSEMNVSTLELGDSALYLCASSLSGTGGYEQYFGPGTRLTVT.